Included here is one T cell receptor (beta chain) sequence, with context. Time point noted: 2014-2015 season, 7 days after vaccination. The data stem from a study of follicular helper T cells after annual influenza vaccination. This CDR3 is 14 amino acids long. Germline CDR1 is SGHAT and CDR2 is FQNNGV. Sequencing was performed with immunoSEQ multiplex PCR; in TCRdb, only in-frame clones are kept and a portion is missing. The table lists roughly 15,000 clones, about 88% of them singletons. The rearrangement joins TRBV11-2 to TRBJ2-5, with D tentatively TRBD2 (6 bases). The J call is uncertain, as TRBJ2-7 better fits the DNA end. This receptor was identified in an adult who received the influenza vaccine. This sample comprised CXCR5+ CD38- circulating T follicular helper cells from blood, obtained 7 days after influenza vaccination. Described subset: circulating Tfh, non-naive CD4+CXCR5+PD-1+ (ICOS+CD38+ or ICOS-CD38-). The CDR3 nucleotides read TGTGCCAGCAGCGAACTGCGGGGACCTAACGAGCAGTACTTC. Its translation: CASSELRGPNEQYF.